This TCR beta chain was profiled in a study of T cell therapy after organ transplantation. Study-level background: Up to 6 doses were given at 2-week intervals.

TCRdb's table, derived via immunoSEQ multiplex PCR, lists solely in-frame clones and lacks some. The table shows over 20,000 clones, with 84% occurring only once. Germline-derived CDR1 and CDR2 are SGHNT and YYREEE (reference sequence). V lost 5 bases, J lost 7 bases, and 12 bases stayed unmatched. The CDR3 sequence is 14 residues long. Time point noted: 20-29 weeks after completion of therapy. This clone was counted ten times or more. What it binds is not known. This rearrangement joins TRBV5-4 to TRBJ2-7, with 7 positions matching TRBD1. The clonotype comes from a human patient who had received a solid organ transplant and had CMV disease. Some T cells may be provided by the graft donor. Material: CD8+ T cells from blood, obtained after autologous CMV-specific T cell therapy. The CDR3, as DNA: TGTGCCAGCAGAGACGGGACAGTGTGGAGTGAGCAGTACTTC. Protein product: CASRDGTVWSEQYF.